This entry features one T cell receptor beta chain sequence. No antigen is known for it. Per-base qualities were not stored, and no clone one base away is much larger. These data originate in a study of blood T cell repertoires in COVID-19 (dated by TCRdb to about 2020). Looking at the study overall: Samples from collaborators originated in the United States, Italy and Spain and spanned both the acute and convalescent phases of COVID-19. The prospective study material was composed of cDNA or gDNA derived from T cells, B-cell-depleted T cells, or PBMCs. The dataset comprised deeply sampled blood TCRbeta repertoires from subjects exposed to, actively infected with, or recovered from COVID-19. The repertoires were released in a freely available public database meant as a resource for research on the immune response to SARS-CoV-2. The samples were drawn from two sources: the first 160 participants of the ongoing ImmuneRACE study, and 1,254 subjects contributed by 6 global collaborators. The sample metadata nearly always contained a de-identified subject ID, COVID-19 status, age in years and sex. HLA class I and class II types, where available, came from metadata supplied by the sample provider rather than from assay-based typing. Broad study findings and their caveats: The amount of clinical and demographic metadata varied by source and participant and was provided uncurated.

Enrolling through a virtual design, the prospective study's participants ranged in age from roughly 18 to 95 years and lived across 20 to 30 United States geographic areas. In the prospective study, participants were assigned to cohorts based on the clinical history participants reported in a screening survey and a study questionnaire. ImmuneRACE Cohort 3 recovered participants were defined by two consecutive negative NP/OP PCR tests, healthcare professional clearance, or symptom resolution. In the prospective study, whole blood, serum and a nasopharyngeal or oropharyngeal swab were collected from each participant by mobile phlebotomists. Over a roughly 2-month period, participants in the prospective study had the option of providing additional blood draws and questionnaires. Before DNA extraction, prospective study blood samples were shipped either frozen or at room temperature. TCRbeta CDR3 regions were amplified from genomic DNA by means of the immunoSEQ Assay, a bias-controlled multiplex PCR. The study's own analysis went as follows. Within the assay, amplification of reference gene primers was used to estimate how many nucleated cells each sample contained. To quantify the absolute abundance of each unique TCRbeta CDR3 rearrangement, sequence reads were collapsed and filtered. For each sample, productive Simpson clonality was calculated as the square root of Simpson's diversity index across productive rearrangements. TCRdb obtained this table from immuneACCESS and retained in-frame rearrangements with V and J assigned. These tables miss some clones; where compared with another copy, unresolved V genes account for less than half of the shortfall, and the remainder is unexplained. V and J calls and clone size are given by that table; D and trimming were obtained from the DNA. This sample holds fewer than 500,000 clones; around 89% were observed only once. The biggest ten clones account for approximately 1.2% of the sample.

The receptor was derived from a man aged 25 to 40 who had recovered from COVID-19. Input material: PBMCs or T cells enriched from blood (not recorded which).

The CDR3 region: CASSPRKAGTSVFNEQFF. The DNA sequence is as follows: TGTGCCAGCAGCCCGCGTAAAGCCGGGACTAGCGTTTTCAATGAGCAGTTCTTC. Recombination linked TRBV7-8 to TRBJ2-1; 10 central bases correspond to TRBD2. CDR1 and CDR2 are read off the germline V gene as SGHVS and FQNEAQ. Here V drops 5 bases and J drops 6 bases, and the junction holds 16 bases not matched to any gene. The CDR3 has 18 amino acids, counting the end cysteine and phenylalanine. Of all the DNA, just the CDR3 is kept, 54 bases in frame from base 1.